Listed below are T cell receptor beta chains from one sample, sequenced in a study of CD8+ T cells in alopecia areata. TCRdb's table, derived via immunoSEQ multiplex PCR, lists solely in-frame clones and lacks some. The top ten clones hold around 16% of a sample with 150,000 to 200,000 clones, 50% to 75% of them seen once. Source: CD4+ T cells sorted from blood, taken between weeks 55 and 65, from a patient treated with tofacitinib. The receptors stem from a human donor with alopecia areata. CDR3s include the opening cysteine and the closing phenylalanine or tryptophan. A D gene is named only where the DNA matches it firmly. Size is omitted from some rows. Given values are once, few, many or a class for expanded clones.

j_call d_call v_call clone_size cdr3_nt cdr3_aa
TRBJ2-3 TRBD2 TRBV5-1 . TGCGCCAGCAATACCCGGGGGGGCACAGATACGCAGTATTTT CASNTRGGTDTQYF
TRBJ2-1 . TRBV2 few TGTGCCAGCAGTCTAGTAGGAGGAAATGAGCAGTTCTTC CASSLVGGNEQFF
TRBJ1-2 . TRBV29-1 . TGCAGCGTTGAAGGGTTGAAGGGGGAGATTAACTATGGCTACACCTTC CSVEGLKGEINYGYTF
TRBJ2-5 TRBD2 TRBV11-2 . TGTGCCAGTACACCAGCGGGGTGGGAGACCCAGTACTTC CASTPAGWETQYF
TRBJ1-2 TRBD1 TRBV29-1 many TGCAGCGTGAAGACAGGGGGCGCCTATGGCTACACCTTC CSVKTGGAYGYTF
TRBJ2-3 TRBD2 TRBV7-2 . TGTGCCAGCAGCTTAGTTGGGAGCGGGGGGCCAACAGATACGCAGTATTTT CASSLVGSGGPTDTQYF
TRBJ2-5 TRBD2 TRBV6-5 few TGTGCCAGCAGTCATCTTAGGAGCGGGGTGGAGACCCAGTACTTC CASSHLRSGVETQYF
TRBJ2-1 . TRBV30 few TGTGCCTGGAAAGTCCGTGAGCAGTTCTTC CAWKVREQFF
TRBJ1-4 TRBD1 TRBV4-1 . TGCGCCAGCAGCCGACCACCGGGACAGGGAACAACTAATGAAAAACTGTTTTTT CASSRPPGQGTTNEKLFF
TRBJ2-7 . TRBV7-9 . TGTGCCAGCAGCAGCTACGAGCAGTACTTC CASSSYEQYF
TRBJ1-2 . TRBV6-5 few TGTGCCAGCAGTTACTCTGTCCCGGGAAGTGGCTACACCTTC CASSYSVPGSGYTF
TRBJ1-6 . TRBV15 . TGTGCCACCAGCAGGACAGTTAATTCACCCCTCCACTTT CATSRTVNSPLHF
TRBJ2-1 . TRBV30 . TGTGCCTGGGGGTCGGGGTTTTTATACAATGAGCAGTTCTTC CAWGSGFLYNEQFF
TRBJ2-6 . TRBV15 . TGTGCCACCAGCAGAGATTTGAGCCTACCCAGGGCTGGGGCCAACGTCCTGACTTTC CATSRDLSLPRAGANVLTF
TRBJ1-5 . TRBV19 . TGTGCCAGTAGTACCAGCAGGGATAGGGGCAATCAGCCCCAGCATTTT CASSTSRDRGNQPQHF
TRBJ2-7 . TRBV11-3 . TGTGCCAGCAGCTTAGATCCAGGGGGGTTTACCGAGCAGTACTTC CASSLDPGGFTEQYF
TRBJ2-6 TRBD1 TRBV4-1 . TGCGCCAGCAGCCCGACCGACAGGGCCGGGGCCAACGTCCTGACTTTC CASSPTDRAGANVLTF
TRBJ1-2 . TRBV7-9 . TGTGCCAGCAGCCCCTTGTTGGGTGGCTACACCTTC CASSPLLGGYTF
TRBJ1-1 TRBD1 TRBV10-3 many TGTGCCATCACTCCTCAGGGGGGGACTGAAGCTTTCTTT CAITPQGGTEAFF
TRBJ2-6 . TRBV6-5 . TGTGCCAGCAGTTCTCCCGGTGGGGCCAACGTCCTGACTTTC CASSSPGGANVLTF
TRBJ1-1 . TRBV29-1 . TGCAGCGTTGGGACACATAACACTGAAGCTTTCTTT CSVGTHNTEAFF
TRBJ2-7 . TRBV2 once TGTGCCAGCAGTGACCTTAAGACAGCGAGCTCCTACGAGCAGTACTTC CASSDLKTASSYEQYF
TRBJ2-7 . TRBV5-4 . TGTGCCAGCAGCTACGACGGATCCTACGAGCAGTACTTC CASSYDGSYEQYF
TRBJ2-7 TRBD1 TRBV2 . TGTGCCAGCAGGAACAGGGGGCTGGACGAGCAGTACTTC CASRNRGLDEQYF
TRBJ2-7 TRBD1 TRBV2 . TGTGCCAGCAACGGACAGGGGAGCTACGAGCAGTACTTC CASNGQGSYEQYF
TRBJ1-3 . TRBV29-1 few TGCAGCGTTGAAGGAGGGAATGGAAACACCATATATTTT CSVEGGNGNTIYF
TRBJ2-6 . TRBV7-2 many TGTGCCAGCAGCGCGACCCCCTCTGGGGCCAACGTCCTGACTTTC CASSATPSGANVLTF
TRBJ1-1 . TRBV7-2 . TGTGCCAGCAGCTTAATCGCAGGGAGGACTGAAGCTTTCTTT CASSLIAGRTEAFF
TRBJ1-1 . TRBV12-5 . TGTGCTAGTGGTGACAACACTGAAGCTTTCTTT CASGDNTEAFF